The 32 T cell receptor beta chains below come from one sample, sequenced in a study of T cells in Graves' hyperthyroidism and ophthalmopathy. Template material for amplifying TCR beta CDR3 regions consisted of RNA transcripts. HTBI primers were used for first-round RT-PCR of the TCR CDR3. TCRdb re-called the multiplex PCR reads through MiXCR, storing one row per CDR3 protein. The repertoire holds about 840,000 distinct CDR3 sequences, with about two fifths as singletons. The sample taken for sequencing was blood. Every receptor here comes from a man between 18 and 29 years old with Graves' hyperthyroidism.

This rearrangement joins TRBV14 to TRBJ2-7, with D perhaps matching TRBD2 (6 bases). The CDR3 covers 14 residues. Trimming took 3 bases from V and 2 from J, leaving 11 bases between them. The germline CDR1 and CDR2 sequences are SGHDN and FVKESK. The DNA of the CDR3 is TGTGCCAGCAGCCACAGGGACTTACCCTACGAGCAGTACTTC. Its translation: CASSHRDLPYEQYF.

Comments on this clonotype: A much larger clone differs by one base, so this may be a read error. J is TRBJ2-5 and V is TRBV20-1; D unresolved. V lost 8 bases, J lost 5 bases, and 9 bases lay in between. The CDR3 has 10 amino acids. CDR1 is DFQATT, CDR2 SNEGSKA, per germline (reference sequence). CDR3 sequence: CSTIPETQYF. The CDR3 region has the DNA TGCAGTACCATCCCGGAGACCCAGTACTTC.

In this sample, this clonotype turned up many times. The V and J genes are TRBV24-1 and TRBJ1-6, with D maybe TRBD1 (5 bases). The V end lost 0 bases, the J end lost 7 bases, and 12 bases lay between the germline ends. The CDR3 extends over 16 amino acids. The germline V gene encodes CDR1 KGHDR and CDR2 SFDVKD. CDR3: CATSDLSGRQNSPLHF. In nucleotides, the CDR3 is TGTGCCACCAGTGATTTGTCGGGACGGCAAAATTCACCCCTCCACTTT.

DNA for the CDR3: TGTGCCAGCAGTGAGTTCCCAGATACGCAGTATTTT. Amino acids: CASSEFPDTQYF. This sequence joins TRBV2 and TRBJ2-3, with D uncertain. The germline CDR1 and CDR2 sequences are SNHLY and FYNNEI. This CDR3 is built from 12 residues. Trimming took off 3 bases at V and 4 bases at J, with 5 bases between the two ends.

This clonotype was seen only a few times. The chain is built from TRBV12-3 or TRBV12-4 and TRBJ1-2; D gene ambiguous. The CDR3 totals 15 residues. With 1 base removed from V and 0 bases from J, the gap between germline ends came to 9 bases. Here the CDR3 DNA reads TGTGCCAGCAGTTTAGTGAGACAACCTAACTATGGCTACACCTTC. Translation: CASSLVRQPNYGYTF.

A note on this clonotype: This may be a read error: a much more frequent sequence differs by one nucleotide. The CDR3 ends on some other residue instead of the conserved phenylalanine or tryptophan, so this is likely a read error. The V call is TRBV7-9, the J call TRBJ1-1, with 7 positions matching TRBD1. The V and J ends lost 6 bases and 10 bases, in that order; junction bases with no gene match: 8. This CDR3 spans 12 amino acids. Germline loops: CDR1 SEHNR, CDR2 FQNEAQ (reference sequence). The CDR3 spells CASSMTDRRAFL. The DNA of the CDR3 is TGTGCCAGCAGTATGACGGACAGGAGAGCTTTCCTT.

This clonotype showed up many times. The V call is TRBV19, the J call TRBJ1-4, with TRBD1 matching 9 bases. Unmatched junction bases numbered 11, after V lost 7 bases and J lost 8 bases. CDR1 is LNHDA and CDR2 is SQIVND in the germline V gene (reference sequence). The CDR3 has 15 residues. The CDR3 coding sequence is TGTGCCAGTATGACAATACAGGGGGCAGGCGAAAAACTGTTTTTT. It is translated as CASMTIQGAGEKLFF.

This clonotype was seen repeatedly, ten times or more. CDR3: CASSALPGRQETQYF. DNA of the CDR3: TGTGCCAGCAGCGCGCTCCCCGGGAGGCAAGAGACCCAGTACTTC. The chain joins TRBV9 to TRBJ2-5; 7 nucleotides align to TRBD2. The J segment lost 2 bases and the V segment lost 3 bases, leaving 7 bases of the junction unmatched. This CDR3 contains 15 residues. CDR1 and CDR2 from the germline V gene are SGDLS and YYNGEE.

This clonotype was observed many times. The chain has TRBV6-5 and TRBJ1-5; D gene uncertain. CDR1 MNHEY and CDR2 SVGAGI come from the germline V gene. This CDR3 contains 13 residues. Trimming pared 6 bases from V and 5 bases from J, leaving 11 bases between. CDR3 sequence: CASSAQPDQPQHF. The CDR3 region has the DNA TGTGCCAGCAGCGCCCAGCCTGATCAGCCCCAGCATTTT.

The table lists this clonotype with a few counts. The chain employs TRBV29-1 and TRBJ1-4; D unclear. V lost 0 bases, J lost 8 bases, and 13 bases lay in between. The CDR3 length is 14 residues. Germline V gene lookup returns CDR1 SQVTM and CDR2 ANQGSEA. The CDR3 region has the DNA TGCAGCGTTGAAGATCCTAACGGGAGGGAAAAACTGTTTTTT. This translates into CSVEDPNGREKLFF. The full variable domain, with the rest looked up from reference TRBV29-1 and TRBJ1-4, is SAVISQKPSRDICQRGTSLTIQCQVDSQVTMMFWYRQQPGQSLTLIATANQGSEATYESGFVIDKFPISRPNLTFSTLTVSNMSPEDSSIYLCSVEDPNGREKLFFGSGTQLSVL.

This clonotype has just one count. The CDR3: CASSSQSGPIPEQYF. In DNA form, the CDR3 reads TGTGCCAGCAGTTCCCAAAGCGGGCCGATTCCCGAGCAGTACTTC. This rearrangement joins TRBV7-2 to TRBJ2-7; D might be TRBD2 (6 bases). Trimming left V 6 bases short and J 6 bases short, with 21 bases between. Germline CDR1 and CDR2: SGHTA and FQGNSA. CDR3 size: 15 residues. Looking up the rest from reference TRBV7-2 and TRBJ2-7 gives the full variable domain: GAGVSQSPSNKVTEKGKDVELRCDPISGHTALYWYRQSLGQGLEFLIYFQGNSAPDKSGLPSDRFSAERTGGSVSTLTIQRTQQEDSAVYLCASSSQSGPIPEQYFGPGTRLTVT.

The chain is built from TRBV29-1 and TRBJ2-3; TRBD1 agrees at 8 bases. The CDR3 length is 15 residues. V dropped 6 bases and J dropped 3; count of bases not matched to a gene: 11. Germline CDR1 is SQVTM and CDR2 is ANQGSEA. CDR3 sequence reads: CSVQTGTGQTDTQYF. The CDR3 bases are TGCAGCGTCCAAACCGGGACAGGTCAAACAGATACGCAGTATTTT.

In regard to this clonotype: Being one base from a much bigger clone, this may be a read error. This chain joins TRBV29-1 and TRBJ1-1; maybe TRBD1 (6 bases). This CDR3 has 12 amino acids. Per germline, CDR1 SQVTM and CDR2 ANQGSEA. The ends were cut back, 3 bases at V and 3 bases at J, with 8 bases in the middle. CDR3 loop: CSVEGGHTEAFF. The CDR3 DNA reads TGCAGCGTTGAGGGGGGGCACACTGAAGCTTTCTTT.

The J gene is TRBJ2-5, the V gene TRBV4-3; either TRBD1 or TRBD2 may fit D (5 bases each). The V end was cut by 1 base, the J end by 5 bases, with 14 bases between. Germline CDR1 LGHNA, CDR2 YSLEER. The CDR3 is 15 residues long. The CDR3 is CASSQVGTGVETQYF. The DNA of the CDR3 is TGCGCCAGCAGCCAAGTTGGGACCGGCGTCGAGACCCAGTACTTC.

This chain links TRBV29-1 with TRBJ1-2; 9 nucleotides align to TRBD1. The J segment lost 6 bases and the V segment lost 0 bases, leaving 11 bases of the junction unmatched. CDR3 length: 16 amino acids. The germline gives CDR1 SQVTM, CDR2 ANQGSEA. In DNA form, the CDR3 reads TGCAGCGTTGAAGATCTGGGACAGGGTGGACGCAATGGCTACACCTTC. Protein sequence: CSVEDLGQGGRNGYTF.

In the case of this clonotype: This may come from a read error, since a much larger clone is one base off. The rearrangement uses TRBV7-2 and TRBJ2-7; D ambiguous. Looked up from germline, CDR1 is SGHTA and CDR2 is FQGNSA. Trimming removed 3 bases at V and 4 bases at J, with 7 bases between. This CDR3 region has 12 residues. As DNA, the CDR3 is TGTGCCAGCAGCTTTCAGGAGTACGAGCAGTACTTC. Translated, it gives CASSFQEYEQYF.

There are many counts of this clonotype. The V gene is TRBV9, the J gene TRBJ2-5; 8 bases align to TRBD2. V lost 0 bases, J lost 4 bases, and 2 bases stayed unmatched. This CDR3 region has 14 residues. Germline CDR1 reads SGDLS; CDR2 reads YYNGEE. CDR3 nucleotides: TGTGCCAGCAGCGTAGAGACTAGCGTAGAGACCCAGTACTTC. Translating gives CASSVETSVETQYF.

This clonotype was seen many times. This chain joins TRBV20-1 and TRBJ1-1; tentative D call: TRBD1 (5 bases). There are 14 residues in the CDR3. Trimming removed 0 bases at V and 5 bases at J, with 13 bases between. Per the germline V gene, CDR1 is DFQATT and CDR2 is SNEGSKA (reference sequence). CDR3 DNA: TGCAGTGCTAGAGATCGCGGGGGGTGGACTGAAGCTTTCTTT. This translates into CSARDRGGWTEAFF.

The V and J genes are TRBV7-2 and TRBJ1-1, with a tentative D call TRBD1 (5 bases). The CDR3 covers 15 residues. V dropped 2 bases and J dropped 1 base, with 11 bases sitting between them. Germline CDR1 and CDR2: SGHTA and FQGNSA. The DNA of the CDR3 is TGTGCCAGCAGCTTAAGTCCCACAGGGAACACTGAAGCTTTCTTT. Its protein is CASSLSPTGNTEAFF.

In its sample, this clonotype was seen a few times. This chain joins TRBV29-1 and TRBJ2-7; D call uncertain. Germline assignment: CDR1 SQVTM and CDR2 ANQGSEA. The CDR3 runs 12 residues. V lost 2 bases and J lost 0, with 5 bases in between. CDR3 in DNA: TGCAGCGTTGAAACTCGCTCCTACGAGCAGTACTTC. It encodes CSVETRSYEQYF.

The genes are TRBV29-1 and TRBJ2-7; a possible D gene is TRBD2 (6 bases). This CDR3 has 12 amino acids. V gave up 7 bases and J gave up 5 bases, with 15 bases separating them. The germline V gene encodes CDR1 SQVTM and CDR2 ANQGSEA. Here the CDR3 DNA reads TGCAGCGAGAGTACGGGGGACCACGAGCAGTACTTC. Its protein is CSESTGDHEQYF.

About this clonotype: With a much larger clone just one base away, this may be a read error. The J gene is TRBJ1-5, the V gene TRBV19; the D is unclear. CDR1 and CDR2 (germline): LNHDA, SQIVND (reference sequence). The CDR3 spans 13 residues. CDR3 sequence: CASSPPNLQHQHF. The DNA for the CDR3 is TGTGCCAGTAGTCCACCGAATCTGCAGCACCAGCATTTT.

The V call is TRBV5-1, the J call TRBJ2-5; 7 nucleotides line up with TRBD1. The germline gives CDR1 SGHRS, CDR2 YFSETQ. The ends lost 0 bases at V and 5 bases at J; junction bases unmatched: 10. The CDR3 covers 16 residues. CDR3 DNA sequence: TGCGCCAGCAGCTTGGGACAGGGCAACCTGGGGGAGACCCAGTACTTC. Amino acids: CASSLGQGNLGETQYF. Full variable domain (rest looked up from reference TRBV5-1 and TRBJ2-5): KAGVTQTPRYLIKTRGQQVTLSCSPISGHRSVSWYQQTPGQGLQFLFEYFSETQRNKGNFPGRFSGRQFSNSRSEMNVSTLELGDSALYLCASSLGQGNLGETQYFGPGTRLLVL.

The chain couples TRBV7-3 to TRBJ2-1; tentative D call: TRBD2 (6 bases). This CDR3 has 13 amino acids. With 4 bases removed from V and 10 bases from J, the gap between germline ends came to 14 bases. Per germline, CDR1 SGHTA and CDR2 FQGTGA. CDR3 sequence reads: CASSWAEGREQFF. DNA for the CDR3: TGTGCCAGCAGCTGGGCGGAGGGCAGAGAGCAGTTCTTC.

This clonotype was counted many times. The chain joins TRBV12-3 or TRBV12-4 to TRBJ2-2; D not resolved. The CDR3 sequence is 11 residues long. V gave up 6 bases and J gave up 7 bases, with 6 bases separating them. For the CDR3, the DNA is TGTGCCAGCAGCTCGATCGGGGAGCTGTTTTTT. Protein: CASSSIGELFF.

This clonotype occurred many times. This chain connects TRBV15 to TRBJ2-7; 7 bases map to TRBD2. The germline gives CDR1 LNHNV, CDR2 YYDKDF (reference sequence). The length of the CDR3 is 15 residues. V gave up 0 bases and J gave up 2 bases; unmatched junction bases: 4. In nucleotides, the CDR3 is TGTGCCACCAGCAGAGAATGGGGGGGAGCCTACGAGCAGTACTTC. Protein: CATSREWGGAYEQYF.

In its sample, this clonotype was seen many times. The V gene is TRBV15, the J gene TRBJ1-5; 8 bases map to TRBD1. The CDR3 sequence is 14 residues long. V dropped 3 bases and J dropped 7; count of bases not matched to a gene: 5. CDR1 is LNHNV, CDR2 YYDKDF, per germline (reference sequence). CDR3 region: CATSSQGAVQPQHF. The CDR3 DNA sequence: TGTGCCACCAGCAGTCAGGGGGCCGTGCAGCCCCAGCATTTT.

V and J are TRBV5-1 and TRBJ2-7; 10 nucleotides agree with TRBD2. The CDR3 consists of 16 residues. The V gene's germline CDR1 is SGHRS and CDR2 YFSETQ. Trimming cost V 3 bases and J 0 bases; bases outside gene matches: 6. CDR3 sequence reads: CASSSWASGGSYEQYF. The CDR3 coding sequence is TGCGCCAGCAGCTCCTGGGCTAGCGGGGGCTCCTACGAGCAGTACTTC.

This chain connects TRBV15 to TRBJ2-2; D uncertain. The V end lost 3 bases, the J end lost 3 bases, and 11 bases lay between the germline ends. CDR1 and CDR2 (germline): LNHNV, YYDKDF (reference sequence). This CDR3 spans 15 amino acids. The CDR3 sequence is CATSSFRVHTGELFF. The CDR3 DNA reads as TGTGCCACCAGCAGCTTCCGGGTCCACACCGGGGAGCTGTTTTTT.

This clonotype was detected many times. This sequence joins TRBV9 and TRBJ2-7; perhaps TRBD1 as D (6 bases). The germline CDR1 and CDR2 sequences are SGDLS and YYNGEE. Trimming removed 4 bases at V and 1 base at J, with 12 bases between. The CDR3 consists of 14 residues. DNA of the CDR3: TGTGCCAGCAGCCCCACAGGGTCTTCCTACGAGCAGTACTTC. It codes for CASSPTGSSYEQYF.

As concerns this clonotype: At one of its ends the junction is not consistent with the germline gene, which may arise from a read error. The rearrangement joins TRBV7-6 to TRBJ2-7; TRBD2 matches at 11 bases. The length of the CDR3 is 14 residues. Germline loops: CDR1 SGHVS, CDR2 FNYEAQ. The CDR3 is CASSPLAGAYERYF. DNA of the CDR3: TGTGCCAGCAGCCCACTAGCGGGAGCCTACGAGCGGTACTTC.

This clonotype has a count of ten or more. J is TRBJ2-7 and V is TRBV7-9; the D is unclear. CDR1 and CDR2 from the germline V gene are SEHNR and FQNEAQ (reference sequence). V was shortened by 5 bases and J by 5 bases, with 13 bases between the two germline ends. The CDR3 has 13 residues. Written as DNA, the CDR3 is TGTGCCAGCAGCGAGCAGACTTTCGACGAGCAGTACTTC. Translating it yields CASSEQTFDEQYF.